This is a list of T cell receptor beta chains from one sample in a study of T cell repertoires in cytomegalovirus infection. TCRdb ran MiXCR on the reads and lists one entry per CDR3 protein. This table holds hundreds of thousands of distinct CDR3 sequences, under 55% found once. The antigens these receptors bind are not known. Sequencing used cultured PBMCs, obtained from culture after CMV antigen stimulation. Source of these receptors: a human donor in good health (CMV status not recorded). Some clones in this sample may be carry-over from other donors' samples. The CDR3 runs from the conserved cysteine through the conserved F or W. The D gene is left open where the match is weak. Expanded clones are given a class, and other clones once, few, many or no size at all.

V	size	length	D	J	CDR3	DNA
TRBV7-2	many	14	NA	TRBJ1-4	CASSFYSTNEKLFF	TGTGCCAGCAGCTTCTATTCAACTAATGAAAAACTGTTTTTT
TRBV7-2	NA	17	TRBD1	TRBJ1-2	CASSLARSRDRVLGYTF	TGTGCCAGCAGCTTAGCGCGTTCTCGGGACAGGGTACTTGGCTACACCTTC
TRBV7-9	NA	17	TRBD2	TRBJ2-3	CASSSGTSGEKTDTQYF	TGTGCCAGCAGCTCCGGGACTAGCGGGGAGAAAACAGATACGCAGTATTTT
TRBV7-8	NA	14	NA	TRBJ1-1	CASSTQGFGTEAFF	TGTGCCAGCAGCACACAGGGATTTGGGACTGAAGCTTTCTTT
TRBV7-4	few	13	NA	TRBJ1-2	CASSLWGDYGYTF	TGTGCCAGCAGCTTATGGGGAGACTATGGCTACACCTTC
TRBV4-1	few	15	NA	TRBJ1-1	CASSQQAGLNTEAFF	TGCGCCAGCAGCCAGCAGGCGGGGCTGAACACTGAAGCTTTCTTT
TRBV6-2/TRBV6-3	NA	16	NA	TRBJ2-1	CASSYRDSLRYNEQFF	TGTGCCAGCAGTTACCGGGACTCCTTAAGGTACAATGAGCAGTTCTTC
TRBV7-2	few	14	NA	TRBJ1-1	CASSLVGWNPEAFF	TGTGCCAGCAGCTTAGTGGGGTGGAACCCTGAAGCTTTCTTT
TRBV7-8	NA	13	NA	TRBJ1-1	CASSFAGVTEAFF	TGTGCCAGCAGCTTCGCCGGGGTGACTGAAGCTTTCTTT
TRBV7-2	NA	14	NA	TRBJ1-2	CASSLQGRWDGYTF	TGTGCCAGCAGCTTACAAGGACGGTGGGATGGCTACACCTTC
TRBV7-2	NA	16	TRBD2	TRBJ2-1	CASSLGTSGRVNEQFF	TGTGCCAGCAGCTTAGGGACTAGCGGGAGGGTAAATGAGCAGTTCTTC
TRBV11-2	few	15	TRBD2	TRBJ2-3	CASSSIAGGPDTQYF	TGTGCCAGCAGCTCAATAGCGGGGGGGCCCGATACGCAGTATTTT
TRBV6-1	few	14	NA	TRBJ2-4	CASTLAIAKNIQYF	TGTGCCAGCACCCTAGCCATTGCCAAAAACATTCAGTACTTC
TRBV6-1	NA	14	TRBD1	TRBJ2-7	CASSRTGETYEQYF	TGTGCCAGCAGTAGGACAGGGGAGACTTACGAGCAGTACTTC
TRBV18	few	13	NA	TRBJ2-5	CASSQRGQETQYF	TGTGCCAGCTCACAACGGGGGCAAGAGACCCAGTACTTC
TRBV19	few	13	TRBD1	TRBJ2-1	CASSTTGGDEQFF	TGTGCCAGTAGCACCACAGGGGGCGATGAGCAGTTCTTC
TRBV27	NA	15	TRBD2	TRBJ2-1	CASSLRVGLADEQFF	TGTGCCAGCAGCCTCAGGGTTGGTCTAGCGGATGAGCAGTTCTTC
TRBV7-8	few	17	TRBD1	TRBJ2-2	CASQKGRGQGNPGELFF	TGTGCCAGCCAAAAAGGCCGTGGACAGGGAAATCCCGGGGAGCTGTTTTTT
TRBV28	NA	13	NA	TRBJ1-5	CASRGVESRPQHF	TGTGCCAGCAGGGGAGTGGAATCGCGGCCCCAGCATTTT
TRBV7-2	many	13	TRBD1	TRBJ1-2	CASRPTGGRGYTF	TGTGCCAGCAGACCGACAGGGGGCAGGGGCTACACCTTC
TRBV2	NA	13	TRBD1	TRBJ1-5	CATRTGSNQPQHF	TGTGCCACCCGGACAGGTAGCAATCAGCCCCAGCATTTT
TRBV7-6	NA	14	NA	TRBJ1-2	CASSLVDANYGYTF	TGTGCCAGCAGCTTAGTGGACGCTAACTATGGCTACACCTTC
TRBV29-1	NA	11	NA	TRBJ2-7	CSARSGYEQYF	TGCAGCGCCCGGTCAGGCTACGAGCAGTACTTC
TRBV20-1	NA	15	NA	TRBJ1-3	CSARVWGASGNTIYF	TGCAGTGCTAGAGTTTGGGGAGCCTCTGGAAACACCATATATTTT
TRBV5-1	NA	16	TRBD1	TRBJ1-6	CASSLGTGVFDSPLHF	TGCGCCAGCAGCCTAGGGACAGGGGTATTCGATTCACCCCTCCACTTT
TRBV5-6	NA	16	TRBD2	TRBJ2-2	CASLNWGLAGSGELFF	TGTGCCAGCCTAAACTGGGGCCTAGCGGGATCAGGGGAGCTGTTTTTT
TRBV7-9	few	13	NA	TRBJ2-7	CASSPGWAREQYF	TGTGCCAGCAGCCCAGGGTGGGCTCGAGAGCAGTACTTC
TRBV19	few	15	TRBD2	TRBJ2-5	CASSTWTSGQETQYF	TGTGCCAGTAGTACGTGGACTAGCGGCCAAGAGACCCAGTACTTC
TRBV7-6	few	17	NA	TRBJ2-2	CASSPSTGPRGTGELFF	TGTGCCAGCAGCCCATCAACGGGGCCGCGAGGCACCGGGGAGCTGTTTTTT
TRBV27	NA	15	NA	TRBJ2-3	CASSLVPSLTDTQYF	TGTGCCAGCAGTTTAGTCCCTTCACTCACAGATACGCAGTATTTT
TRBV7-9	NA	16	NA	TRBJ2-3	CASSSLWGRSTDTQYF	TGTGCCAGCAGCTCGCTCTGGGGGCGGAGCACAGATACGCAGTATTTT
TRBV10-3	NA	14	NA	TRBJ1-1	CAIGTVGTDTEAFF	TGTGCCATCGGTACCGTCGGGACGGACACTGAAGCTTTCTTT
TRBV18	NA	14	NA	TRBJ2-7	CASSPVRESLEQYF	TGTGCCAGCTCACCAGTCAGGGAGTCTCTCGAGCAGTACTTC
TRBV11-2	NA	18	TRBD2	TRBJ2-1	CASSLAGKTSGRGFEQFF	TGTGCCAGCAGCTTAGCGGGCAAGACTAGCGGGAGGGGGTTTGAGCAGTTCTTC
TRBV12-3/TRBV12-4	NA	13	NA	TRBJ1-1	CASSLFRVTEAFF	TGTGCCAGCAGTCTCTTTCGGGTCACTGAAGCTTTCTTT
TRBV5-6	NA	16	TRBD1	TRBJ1-4	CASSHRDRVTNEKLFF	TGTGCCAGCAGCCACCGGGACAGGGTAACTAATGAAAAACTGTTTTTT
TRBV6-2/TRBV6-3	few	16	TRBD2	TRBJ2-5	CASRTGLAGRWGTQYF	TGTGCCAGCAGAACCGGACTAGCGGGTAGATGGGGGACCCAGTACTTC
TRBV4-3	NA	13	TRBD1	TRBJ1-2	CASSHDRAGGYTF	TGCGCCAGCAGCCATGACAGGGCCGGCGGCTACACCTTC
TRBV6-6	NA	15	NA	TRBJ2-7	CASSYSVDYSYEQYF	TGTGCCAGCAGTTACTCCGTAGACTACTCCTACGAGCAGTACTTC
TRBV11-3	few	14	NA	TRBJ1-5	CASSLGINVLPQHF	TGTGCCAGCAGCTTAGGTATTAATGTACTGCCCCAGCATTTT
TRBV10-3	few	15	NA	TRBJ2-7	CAISAVVEGAYEQYF	TGTGCCATCAGTGCTGTGGTGGAGGGGGCCTACGAGCAGTACTTC
TRBV19	few	15	NA	TRBJ1-5	CASSILGVSNQPQHF	TGTGCCAGTAGTATACTGGGGGTTAGCAATCAGCCCCAGCATTTT
TRBV7-2	NA	11	NA	TRBJ2-5	CANSPQETQYF	TGTGCCAACAGCCCGCAAGAGACCCAGTACTTC
TRBV12-3/TRBV12-4	NA	16	TRBD2	TRBJ2-3	CASSLGRGGIPDTQYF	TGTGCCAGCAGTTTAGGGCGGGGGGGCATCCCAGATACGCAGTATTTT
TRBV6-5	few	15	TRBD2	TRBJ2-1	CASSPGTSGGNEQFF	TGTGCCAGCAGTCCCGGGACTAGCGGGGGGAATGAGCAGTTCTTC
TRBV7-9	NA	13	NA	TRBJ1-6	CASSLAGLAPLHF	TGTGCCAGCAGCCTGGCAGGGTTGGCACCCCTCCACTTT
TRBV7-9	few	13	NA	TRBJ2-1	CASSLGSYRPSIF	TGTGCCAGCAGCTTAGGAAGTTATAGACCCTCGATCTTC
TRBV19	NA	15	TRBD2	TRBJ2-7	CASSITSGSSYEQYF	TGTGCCAGTAGTATAACTAGCGGGTCGTCCTACGAGCAGTACTTC
TRBV6-6	NA	15	TRBD1	TRBJ1-5	CASSYGGQGLKPQHF	TGTGCCAGCAGTTACGGGGGACAGGGTCTGAAGCCCCAGCATTTT
TRBV12-3/TRBV12-4	NA	18	TRBD1	TRBJ1-5	CASSPPGQGIAGGEPQHF	TGTGCCAGCAGCCCGCCGGGACAGGGGATTGCCGGTGGTGAGCCCCAGCATTTT
TRBV27	NA	15	NA	TRBJ2-3	CASRPSPGGTDTQYF	TGTGCCAGCAGACCATCTCCGGGGGGCACAGATACGCAGTATTTT
TRBV7-9	NA	16	NA	TRBJ2-3	CASSPRGTSTTDTQYF	TGTGCCAGCAGCCCCAGAGGGACCTCTACAACAGATACGCAGTATTTT
TRBV7-9	few	15	NA	TRBJ2-5	CASSLSSGSGETQYF	TGTGCCAGCAGCTTATCATCGGGAAGTGGAGAGACCCAGTACTTC
TRBV12-3/TRBV12-4	few	18	TRBD2	TRBJ2-2	CASSPLGRGFLFAGELFF	TGTGCCAGCAGCCCCCTCGGGAGGGGTTTTTTATTCGCCGGGGAGCTGTTTTTT
TRBV7-2	NA	16	TRBD2	TRBJ2-2	CASSLVGGRNTGELFF	TGTGCCAGCAGCTTAGTTGGCGGGAGGAACACCGGGGAGCTGTTTTTT
TRBV4-2	few	13	TRBD1	TRBJ1-2	CASSRGQSTGYTF	TGTGCCAGCAGCCGGGGACAGTCTACGGGCTACACCTTC
TRBV7-9	NA	14	TRBD1	TRBJ1-1	CASSRHGQGTEAFF	TGTGCCAGCAGTCGTCACGGACAGGGCACTGAAGCTTTCTTT
TRBV7-9	few	16	TRBD2	TRBJ2-5	CASSGLAGTSQETQYF	TGTGCCAGCAGCGGTCTAGCGGGGACCAGCCAAGAGACCCAGTACTTC
TRBV6-1	few	15	NA	TRBJ1-1	CASRLQEQMNTEAFF	TGTGCCAGCAGACTACAGGAGCAAATGAACACTGAAGCTTTCTTT
TRBV12-3/TRBV12-4	few	11	NA	TRBJ2-3	CASSLGSTQYF	TGTGCCAGCAGTTTGGGCAGTACGCAGTATTTT